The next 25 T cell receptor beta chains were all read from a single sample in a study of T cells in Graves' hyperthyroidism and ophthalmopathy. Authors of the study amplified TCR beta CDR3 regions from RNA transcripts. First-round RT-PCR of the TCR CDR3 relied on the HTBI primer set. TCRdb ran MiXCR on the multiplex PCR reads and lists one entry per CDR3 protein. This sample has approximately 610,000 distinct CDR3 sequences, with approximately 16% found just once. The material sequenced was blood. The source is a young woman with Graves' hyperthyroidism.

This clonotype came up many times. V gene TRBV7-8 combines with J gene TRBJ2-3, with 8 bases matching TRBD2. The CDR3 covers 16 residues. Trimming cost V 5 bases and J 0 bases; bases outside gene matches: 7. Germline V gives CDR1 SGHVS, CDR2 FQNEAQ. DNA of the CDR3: TGTGCCAGCAGCGACCGACTAGCGACTAGCACAGATACGCAGTATTTT. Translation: CASSDRLATSTDTQYF.

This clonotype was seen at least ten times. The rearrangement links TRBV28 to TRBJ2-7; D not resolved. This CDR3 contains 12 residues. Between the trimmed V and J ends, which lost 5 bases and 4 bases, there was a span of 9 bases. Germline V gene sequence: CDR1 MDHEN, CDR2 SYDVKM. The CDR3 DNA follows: TGTGCCAGCAGTCCCCCCGGTTACGAGCAGTACTTC. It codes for CASSPPGYEQYF.

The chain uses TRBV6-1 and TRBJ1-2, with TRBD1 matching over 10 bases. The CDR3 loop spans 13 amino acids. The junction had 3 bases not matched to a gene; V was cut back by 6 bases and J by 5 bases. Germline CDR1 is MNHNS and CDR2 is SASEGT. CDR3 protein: CASRGGQGYGYTF. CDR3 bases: TGTGCCAGCAGGGGGGGACAGGGGTATGGCTACACCTTC.

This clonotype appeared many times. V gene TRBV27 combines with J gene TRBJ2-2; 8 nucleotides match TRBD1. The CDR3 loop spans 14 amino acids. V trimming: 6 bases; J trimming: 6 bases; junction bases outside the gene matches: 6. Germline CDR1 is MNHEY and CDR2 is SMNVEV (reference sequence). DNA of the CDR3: TGTGCCAGCAGCCTGGACAGGGCGGCCGGGGAGCTGTTTTTT. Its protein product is CASSLDRAAGELFF.

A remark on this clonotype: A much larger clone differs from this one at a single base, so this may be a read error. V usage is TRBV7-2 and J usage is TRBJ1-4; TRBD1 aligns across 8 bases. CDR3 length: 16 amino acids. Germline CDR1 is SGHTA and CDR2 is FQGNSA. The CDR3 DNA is TGTGCCGGCAGCTTAGGTCGTGGACAGGGAGGTGAAAAACTGTTTTTT. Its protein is CAGSLGRGQGGEKLFF. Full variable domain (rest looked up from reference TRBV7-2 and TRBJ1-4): GAGVSQSPSNKVTEKGKDVELRCDPISGHTALYWYRQSLGQGLEFLIYFQGNSAPDKSGLPSDRFSAERTGGSVSTLTIQRTQQEDSAVYLCAGSLGRGQGGEKLFFGSGTQLSVL.

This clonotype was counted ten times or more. This chain's CDR3 is CASSKTGGREQYF. The CDR3 coding sequence is TGTGCCAGCAGCAAGACAGGGGGACGCGAGCAGTACTTC. The J gene is TRBJ2-7, the V gene TRBV3-1; 9 bases match TRBD1. Trimming cost V 5 bases and J 6 bases; bases outside gene matches: 5. This CDR3 region has 13 residues. Germline lookup yields CDR1 LGHDT and CDR2 YNNKEL (reference sequence).

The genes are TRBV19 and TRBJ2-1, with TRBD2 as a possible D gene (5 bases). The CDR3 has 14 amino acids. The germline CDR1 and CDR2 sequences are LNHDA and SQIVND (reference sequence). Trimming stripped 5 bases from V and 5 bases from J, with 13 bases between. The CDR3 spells CASSLRRENNEQFF. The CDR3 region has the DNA TGTGCCAGTAGTCTCCGCCGGGAAAACAATGAGCAGTTCTTC.

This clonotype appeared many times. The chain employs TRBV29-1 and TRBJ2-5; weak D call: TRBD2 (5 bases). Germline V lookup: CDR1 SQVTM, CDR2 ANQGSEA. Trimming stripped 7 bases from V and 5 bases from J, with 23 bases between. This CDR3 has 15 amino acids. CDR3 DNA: TGCAGCGCCCCTTCGGAGGCGCGTGGTCGGGAGACCCAGTACTTC. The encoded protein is CSAPSEARGRETQYF.

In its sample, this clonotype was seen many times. CDR3: CASSQRGTQHF. For the CDR3, the DNA is TGTGCCAGCAGTCAAAGAGGGACGCAGCATTTT. The chain links TRBV12-3 or TRBV12-4 to TRBJ1-5; tentatively, D is TRBD1 (5 bases). The CDR3 loop spans 11 amino acids. Trimming pared 5 bases from V and 13 bases from J, leaving 12 bases between.

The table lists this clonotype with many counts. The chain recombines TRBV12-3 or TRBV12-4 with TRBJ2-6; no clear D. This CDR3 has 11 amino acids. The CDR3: CATSGANVLTF. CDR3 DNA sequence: TGTGCGACCTCTGGGGCCAACGTCCTGACTTTC.

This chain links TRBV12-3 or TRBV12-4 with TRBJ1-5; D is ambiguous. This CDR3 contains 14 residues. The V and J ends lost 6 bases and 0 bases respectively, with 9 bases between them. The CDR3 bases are TGTGCCAGCAGCCGGACTTATAGCAATCAGCCCCAGCATTTT. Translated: CASSRTYSNQPQHF.

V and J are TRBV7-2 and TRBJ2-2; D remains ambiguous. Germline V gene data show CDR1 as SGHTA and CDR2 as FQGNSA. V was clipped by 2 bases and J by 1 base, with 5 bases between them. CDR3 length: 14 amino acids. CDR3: CASSLYQNTGELFF. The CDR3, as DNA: TGTGCCAGCAGCTTATACCAGAACACCGGGGAGCTGTTTTTT. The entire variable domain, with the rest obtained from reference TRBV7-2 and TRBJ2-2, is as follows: GAGVSQSPSNKVTEKGKDVELRCDPISGHTALYWYRQSLGQGLEFLIYFQGNSAPDKSGLPSDRFSAERTGGSVSTLTIQRTQQEDSAVYLCASSLYQNTGELFFGEGSRLTVL.

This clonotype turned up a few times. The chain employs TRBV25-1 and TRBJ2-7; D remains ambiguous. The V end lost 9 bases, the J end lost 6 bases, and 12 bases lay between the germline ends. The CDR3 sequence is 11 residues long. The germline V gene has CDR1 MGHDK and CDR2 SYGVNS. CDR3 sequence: CARIQDCEQYF. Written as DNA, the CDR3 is TGTGCCAGGATCCAAGACTGCGAGCAGTACTTC.

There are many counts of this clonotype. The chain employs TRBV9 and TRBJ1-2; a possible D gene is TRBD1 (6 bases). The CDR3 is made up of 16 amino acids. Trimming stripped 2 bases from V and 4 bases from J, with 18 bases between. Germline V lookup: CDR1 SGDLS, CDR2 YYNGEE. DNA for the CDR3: TGTGCCAGCAGCGTTTCCGTCGGGGGCTGGAGCTATGGCTACACCTTC. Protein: CASSVSVGGWSYGYTF.

The CDR3 spells CASSQHWTVDTGELFF. The CDR3 DNA is TGTGCCAGCAGCCAACATTGGACAGTGGACACCGGGGAGCTGTTTTTT. The rearrangement links TRBV7-9 to TRBJ2-2, with D perhaps matching TRBD1 (6 bases). The CDR3 is 16 residues long. In germline, CDR1 is SEHNR, CDR2 FQNEAQ (reference sequence). The V end was cut by 5 bases, the J end by 3 bases, with 16 bases between.

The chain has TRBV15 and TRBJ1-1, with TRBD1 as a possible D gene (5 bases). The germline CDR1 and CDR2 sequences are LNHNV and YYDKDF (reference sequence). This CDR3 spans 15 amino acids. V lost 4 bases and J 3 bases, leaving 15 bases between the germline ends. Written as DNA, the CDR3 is TGTGCCACCAGCACGGGATTGGGGGAATACACTGAAGCTTTCTTT. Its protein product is CATSTGLGEYTEAFF. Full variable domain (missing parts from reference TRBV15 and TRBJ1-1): DAMVIQNPRYQVTQFGKPVTLSCSQTLNHNVMYWYQQKSSQAPKLLFHYYDKDFNNEADTPDNFQSRRPNTSFCFLDIRSPGLGDTAMYLCATSTGLGEYTEAFFGQGTRLTVV.

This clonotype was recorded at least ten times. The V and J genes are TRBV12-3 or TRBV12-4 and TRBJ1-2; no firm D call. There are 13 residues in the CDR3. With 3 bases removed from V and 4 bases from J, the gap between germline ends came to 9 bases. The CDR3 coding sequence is TGTGCCAGCAGTTTCGGGCAGATCTATGGCTACACCTTC. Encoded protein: CASSFGQIYGYTF.

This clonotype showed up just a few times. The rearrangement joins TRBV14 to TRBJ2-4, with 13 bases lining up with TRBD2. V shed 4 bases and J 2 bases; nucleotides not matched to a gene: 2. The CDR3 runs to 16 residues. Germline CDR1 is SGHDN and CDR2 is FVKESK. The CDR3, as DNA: TGTGCCAGCAGCCCACTAGCGGGAGGGACCAAAAACATTCAGTACTTC. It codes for CASSPLAGGTKNIQYF.

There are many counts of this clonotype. In DNA form, the CDR3 reads TGTGCCAGCAGCACGGGGACAGTCGGACGGCAAGAGACCCAGTACTTC. It yields the protein CASSTGTVGRQETQYF. This chain uses TRBV5-4 with TRBJ2-5, with TRBD1 matching over 7 bases. CDR1 SGHNT and CDR2 YYREEE come from the germline V gene (reference sequence). V lost 4 bases and J lost 2; bases outside the gene matches: 11. The CDR3 contains 16 residues.

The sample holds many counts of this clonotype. The CDR3 is CASSPRGTEVYEQYF. As DNA, the CDR3 is TGTGCCAGTAGTCCCCGGGGGACGGAGGTCTACGAGCAGTACTTC. The chain links TRBV19 to TRBJ2-7; possibly TRBD2 for D (6 bases). V lost 5 bases, J lost 3 bases, and 17 bases lay in between. The CDR3 sequence is 15 residues long. Germline V gives CDR1 LNHDA, CDR2 SQIVND (reference sequence). Supplemented by reference TRBV19 and TRBJ2-7, the full variable domain reads DGGITQSPKYLFRKEGQNVTLSCEQNLNHDAMYWYRQDPGQGLRLIYYSQIVNDFQKGDIAEGYSVSREKKESFPLTVTSAQKNPTAFYLCASSPRGTEVYEQYFGPGTRLTVT.

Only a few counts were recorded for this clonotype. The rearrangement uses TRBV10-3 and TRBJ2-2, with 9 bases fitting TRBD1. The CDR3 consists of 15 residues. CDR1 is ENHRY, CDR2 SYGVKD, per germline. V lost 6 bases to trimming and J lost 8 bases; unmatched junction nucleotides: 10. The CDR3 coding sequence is TGTGCCATCAGAGACCAGGGACAGGGACCGGGGGAGCTGTTTTTT. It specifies CAIRDQGQGPGELFF.

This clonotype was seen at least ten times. The CDR3 reads CASSEGEDTQYF. The DNA of the CDR3 is TGTGCCAGCAGTGAAGGCGAAGATACGCAGTATTTT. V is TRBV6-1 and J is TRBJ2-3, with D uncertain. The CDR3 has 12 amino acids. Germline values: CDR1 MNHNS, CDR2 SASEGT. With 1 base removed from V and 5 bases from J, the gap between germline ends came to 4 bases.

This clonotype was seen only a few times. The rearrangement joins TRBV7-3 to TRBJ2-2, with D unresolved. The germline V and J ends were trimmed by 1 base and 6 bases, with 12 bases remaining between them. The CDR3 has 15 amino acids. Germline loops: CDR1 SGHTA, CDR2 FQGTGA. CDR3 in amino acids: CASSLNSFGAGELFF. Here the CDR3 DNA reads TGTGCCAGCAGCTTAAATTCGTTTGGGGCCGGGGAGCTGTTTTTT.

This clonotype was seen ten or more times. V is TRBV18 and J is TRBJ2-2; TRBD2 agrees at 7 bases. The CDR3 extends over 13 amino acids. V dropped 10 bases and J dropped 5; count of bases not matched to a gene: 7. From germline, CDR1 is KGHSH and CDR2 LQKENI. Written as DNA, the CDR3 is TGTGCCACTAGCCTGCGGGGGACCGGGGAGCTGTTTTTT. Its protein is CATSLRGTGELFF.

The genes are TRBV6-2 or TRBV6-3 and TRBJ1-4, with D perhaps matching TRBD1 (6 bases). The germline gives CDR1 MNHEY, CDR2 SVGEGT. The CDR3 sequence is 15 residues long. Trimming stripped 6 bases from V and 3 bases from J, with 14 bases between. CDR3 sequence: CASRDSLAANEKLFF. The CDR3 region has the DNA TGTGCCAGCAGGGACAGTTTGGCAGCTAATGAAAAACTGTTTTTT.